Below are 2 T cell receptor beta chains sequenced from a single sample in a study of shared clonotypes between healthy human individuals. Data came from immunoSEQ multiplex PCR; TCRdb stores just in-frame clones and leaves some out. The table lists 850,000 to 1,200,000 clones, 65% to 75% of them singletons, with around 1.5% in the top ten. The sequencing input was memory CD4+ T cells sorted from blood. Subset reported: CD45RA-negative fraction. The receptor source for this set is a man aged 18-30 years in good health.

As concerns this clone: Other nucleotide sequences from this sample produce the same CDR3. CDR3 nucleotide sequence: TGCGCCAGCAGCCAAGGACAGGGGGCCGACGAGCAGTACTTC. This translates into CASSQGQGADEQYF. This chain uses TRBV4-1 with TRBJ2-7; 10 bases map to TRBD1. In germline, CDR1 is MGHRA, CDR2 YSYEKL. Germline trimming cut 1 base from V and 5 bases from J; bases unmatched to any gene: 2. The CDR3 has 14 residues.

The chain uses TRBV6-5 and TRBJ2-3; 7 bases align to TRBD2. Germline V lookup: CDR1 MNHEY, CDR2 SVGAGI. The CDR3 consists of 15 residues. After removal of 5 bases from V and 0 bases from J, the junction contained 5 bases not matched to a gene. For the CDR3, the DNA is TGTGCCAGCAGTACAAGCGGGGCTAGCACAGATACGCAGTATTTT. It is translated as CASSTSGASTDTQYF.